This T cell receptor beta chain comes out of a study of cytomegalovirus exposure and HLA in healthy donors. The protocol was immunoSEQ multiplex PCR, while the TCRdb copy is restricted to in-frame clones and leaves out a portion. The repertoire consists of about 160,000 clones, with 70% to 90% occurring once and the leading ten covering roughly 5.7%. The germline CDR1 and CDR2 sequences are SNHLY and FYNNEI. The CDR3 has 16 residues. V dropped 3 bases and J dropped 5; count of bases not matched to a gene: 7. The donors were part of the approximately 120-subject validation cohort, which stood apart from the approximately 670-subject first cohort.

This clonotype was sampled from a woman aged 30 to 39 in good health and CMV-seronegative. The chain recombines TRBV2 with TRBJ2-5; 12 bases are shared with TRBD2. Material: PBMCs. The chain's CDR3 is CASSDSSGGARETQYF. CDR3 coding DNA: TGTGCCAGCAGTGATTCTAGCGGGGGGGCGCGCGAGACCCAGTACTTC.